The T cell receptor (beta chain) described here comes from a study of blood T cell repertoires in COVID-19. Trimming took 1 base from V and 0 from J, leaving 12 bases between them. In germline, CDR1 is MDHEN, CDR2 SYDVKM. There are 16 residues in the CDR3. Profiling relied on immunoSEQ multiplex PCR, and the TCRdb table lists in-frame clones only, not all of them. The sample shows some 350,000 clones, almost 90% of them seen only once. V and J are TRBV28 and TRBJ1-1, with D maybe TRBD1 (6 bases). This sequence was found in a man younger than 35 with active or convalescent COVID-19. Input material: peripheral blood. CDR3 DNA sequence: TGTGCCAGCAGTTTATTAAGGACAGCGATGAACACTGAAGCTTTCTTT. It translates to CASSLLRTAMNTEAFF.